These T cell receptor beta chains were read from a single sample in a study of T-cell reconstitution after alpha-beta-depleted transplantation in children. MiXCR was run by TCRdb on the PCR reads, yielding one entry per CDR3 protein. This sample has 230,000 or so distinct CDR3 sequences, with around 12% found just once. The sequences come from PBMCs from the stem cell graft donor, collected from the stem cell graft. All receptors come from a human donor who donated a stem cell graft to a child with acute lymphoblastic leukemia. CDR3s include the opening cysteine and the closing phenylalanine or tryptophan. D genes are given only for firm matches. The size of a clone is reported for some rows only, either as once, few or many, or as a class for expanded clones.

j_call v_call clone_size d_call cdr3_aa cdr3_nt
TRBJ2-7 TRBV6-4 medium-sized . CASSERAEDEQYF TGTGCCAGCAGTGAGAGGGCGGAGGACGAGCAGTACTTC
TRBJ2-7 TRBV7-9 . . CASSSSALAYEQYF TGTGCCAGCAGCTCCTCGGCCCTGGCCTACGAGCAGTACTTC
TRBJ2-5 TRBV5-1 many . CASSLEGETQYF TGCGCCAGCAGCTTGGAAGGAGAGACCCAGTACTTC
TRBJ2-7 TRBV11-1 once . CASSLAFGGTEQYF TGTGCCAGCAGCTTAGCGTTCGGAGGGACCGAGCAGTACTTC
TRBJ2-6 TRBV20-1 many . CSARDGRAGANVLTF TGCAGTGCTAGAGATGGCAGGGCTGGGGCCAACGTCCTGACTTTC
TRBJ2-5 TRBV28 many TRBD1 CATSPTGQETQYF TGTGCCACCTCTCCGACAGGGCAAGAGACCCAGTACTTC
TRBJ1-1 TRBV6-5 many . CASSYRRGPYTEAFF TGTGCCAGCAGTTACCGTAGAGGACCTTACACTGAAGCTTTCTTT
TRBJ1-1 TRBV12-3/TRBV12-4 many . CASSSQGLAFF TGTGCCAGCAGTAGTCAGGGCTTGGCTTTCTTT
TRBJ2-7 TRBV27 once TRBD2 CASSLSLAGLYEQYF TGTGCCAGCAGTTTAAGCCTAGCGGGGCTATACGAGCAGTACTTC
TRBJ2-3 TRBV20-1 few . CSARESSSSTDTQYF TGCAGTGCTAGAGAATCTAGCAGTAGCACAGATACGCAGTATTTT
TRBJ2-1 TRBV28 few TRBD2 CASSLRLAGLSDNEQFF TGTGCCAGCAGTTTACGGCTAGCGGGGCTCAGCGACAATGAGCAGTTCTTC
TRBJ1-1 TRBV5-6 many . CASSRSYGIRMNTEAFF TGTGCCAGCAGCCGCTCTTATGGGATAAGAATGAACACTGAAGCTTTCTTT
TRBJ2-7 TRBV7-9 many . CASSRGSYYEQYF TGTGCCAGCAGCAGAGGATCCTACTACGAGCAGTACTTC
TRBJ1-5 TRBV6-2/TRBV6-3 few TRBD1 CASSFPGQGNQPQHF TGTGCCAGCAGTTTTCCGGGACAGGGCAATCAGCCCCAGCATTTT
TRBJ1-1 TRBV20-1 many . CSAPQGAWGLNTEAFF TGCAGTGCCCCACAAGGAGCCTGGGGCTTGAACACTGAAGCTTTCTTT
TRBJ2-4 TRBV20-1 many TRBD2 CSASRASGAQNIQYF TGCAGTGCTAGTAGGGCTAGCGGGGCCCAAAACATTCAGTACTTC
TRBJ2-5 TRBV27 . TRBD2 CASSFGYGGVQYF TGTGCCAGCAGTTTTGGTTACGGGGGGGTCCAGTACTTC
TRBJ2-2 TRBV9 . . CASSASKWGLNTGELFF TGTGCCAGCAGCGCTTCGAAGTGGGGTTTGAACACCGGGGAGCTGTTTTTT
TRBJ2-2 TRBV10-3 many . CAISEWDTGELFF TGTGCCATCAGTGAGTGGGACACCGGGGAGCTGTTTTTT
TRBJ2-5 TRBV29-1 many TRBD2 CSVGLAGLQETQYF TGCAGCGTTGGTCTAGCGGGGCTCCAAGAGACCCAGTACTTC
TRBJ2-2 TRBV7-6 . . CASSLAVTGELFF TGTGCCAGCAGCTTAGCGGTTACCGGGGAGCTGTTTTTT
TRBJ2-3 TRBV9 many . CASSSERDLPGWGPDTQYF TGTGCCAGCAGCTCAGAACGGGACCTCCCAGGATGGGGGCCAGATACGCAGTATTTT
TRBJ1-3 TRBV30 many . CAWILSGNTIYF TGTGCCTGGATCTTAAGTGGAAACACCATATATTTT
TRBJ1-1 TRBV5-1 many TRBD1 CASSNKGQGLETEAFF TGCGCCAGCAGCAACAAAGGACAGGGGCTTGAGACTGAAGCTTTCTTT
TRBJ1-1 TRBV7-2 many . CASSPLTPEAFF TGTGCCAGCAGCCCCCTGACACCTGAAGCTTTCTTT
TRBJ1-5 TRBV6-2/TRBV6-3 many TRBD1 CASSTWDRGGNQPQHF TGTGCCAGCAGTACCTGGGACAGGGGTGGCAATCAGCCCCAGCATTTT
TRBJ2-3 TRBV7-3 many TRBD2 CASSSLGLADTQYF TGTGCCAGCAGCTCCCTGGGACTAGCAGATACGCAGTATTTT
TRBJ1-3 TRBV28 many . CASSHPWVSGNTIYF TGTGCCAGCAGTCATCCCTGGGTCTCTGGAAACACCATATATTTT
TRBJ1-5 TRBV6-2/TRBV6-3 many . CASSPRVLSNQPQHF TGTGCCAGCAGCCCACGCGTCCTAAGCAATCAGCCCCAGCATTTT
TRBJ2-7 TRBV5-5 many TRBD2 CASSLAAGTREQYF TGTGCCAGCAGCTTGGCAGCGGGAACCCGCGAGCAGTACTTC
TRBJ2-5 TRBV7-2 many . CASSPLRAQTQYF TGTGCCAGCAGCCCCCTAAGGGCGCAGACCCAGTACTTC
TRBJ1-5 TRBV27 many TRBD1 CASSLDRAQPQHF TGTGCCAGCAGTTTAGACAGGGCCCAGCCCCAGCATTTT
TRBJ2-1 TRBV20-1 many . CSARGREQFF TGCAGTGCTCGGGGCCGAGAGCAGTTCTTC
TRBJ1-2 TRBV3-1 few . CASSHLFGHLNYGYTF TGTGCCAGCAGCCACCTTTTTGGGCACCTCAACTATGGCTACACCTTC
TRBJ1-2 TRBV5-6 many TRBD1 CASSLGQYYGYTF TGTGCCAGCAGCCTGGGACAGTACTATGGCTACACCTTC
TRBJ1-2 TRBV4-2 many TRBD1 CASTQPGQGADYYGYTF TGTGCCAGCACCCAACCGGGACAGGGGGCAGACTACTATGGCTACACCTTC
TRBJ1-6 TRBV14 many . CASSPHVSSYNSPLHF TGTGCCAGCAGCCCGCACGTCAGCTCCTATAATTCACCCCTCCACTTT
TRBJ1-2 TRBV10-3 . TRBD1 CAATGEFYGYTF TGTGCCGCAACAGGGGAATTCTATGGCTACACCTTC